A single sample is the source of the 8 T cell receptor beta chains below, sequenced in a study of early T cells in non-severe SARS-CoV-2 infection. TCRdb itself ran the 5' RACE reads through MiXCR, one entry per CDR3 protein. The sample has tens of thousands of distinct CDR3 sequences, 12% seen once. The sample taken for sequencing was whole blood. The origin of the receptors is an adult who was a healthcare worker with PCR-confirmed SARS-CoV-2 infection or an uninfected control (not recorded which).

This clonotype has at least ten counts. The chain couples TRBV6-6 to TRBJ2-1; D not resolved. The V gene lost 5 bases and the J gene lost 2 bases, with 10 bases spanning the gap. The CDR3 runs 14 residues. Germline values: CDR1 MNHNY, CDR2 SVGAGI (reference sequence). This CDR3 is CASSPGLTYNEQFF. In DNA, the CDR3 is TGTGCCAGCAGTCCTGGATTAACCTACAATGAGCAGTTCTTC.

This clonotype has a handful of counts. The rearrangement joins TRBV14 to TRBJ2-1, with 10 positions matching TRBD2. V dropped 6 bases and J dropped 8; count of bases not matched to a gene: 16. Germline assignment: CDR1 SGHDN and CDR2 FVKESK. The CDR3 loop spans 17 amino acids. CDR3 DNA sequence: TGTGCCAGCAGTCATAAGACAACGGGACTAGCGAGCGATGAGCAGTTCTTC. This codes for CASSHKTTGLASDEQFF.

This clonotype has a handful of counts. This rearrangement joins TRBV7-9 to TRBJ2-3; the D gene is possibly TRBD1 (5 bases). The V end was cut by 1 base, the J end by 5 bases, with 10 bases between. CDR3 length: 14 residues. CDR1 is SEHNR, CDR2 FQNEAQ, per germline (reference sequence). The CDR3 DNA reads TGTGCCAGCAGCTTAGAGGGCCAGGGAGATACGCAGTATTTT. Amino acid sequence: CASSLEGQGDTQYF.

Comment on this clonotype: A far larger clone is one nucleotide away, so this likely arose from a read error. The rearrangement joins TRBV7-9 to TRBJ2-1; D is unresolved. There are 13 residues in the CDR3. Trimming left V 1 base short and J 1 base short, with 2 bases between. CDR1 and CDR2 from the germline V gene are SEHNR and FQNEAQ (reference sequence). CDR3 coding DNA: TGTGCCAGCAGCTTAGAATCCTACAATGAGCAGTTCTTC. Translating it yields CASSLESYNEQFF.

This clonotype was recorded only once. The J gene is TRBJ2-7, the V gene TRBV28; 7 nucleotides line up with TRBD1. This CDR3 comprises 14 residues. Germline CDR1 is MDHEN and CDR2 is SYDVKM. V was pared by 8 bases and J by 2 bases, with 9 bases of the junction left unmatched. The CDR3 DNA sequence: TGTGCCAGCTGTCACAGGGGCCCAACCTACGAGCAGTACTTC. Translated, it gives CASCHRGPTYEQYF.

This clonotype was seen many times. The V gene is TRBV19, the J gene TRBJ2-4, with D possibly TRBD1 on 6 matching bases. This CDR3 has 14 residues. The V end lost 1 base, the J end lost 7 bases, and 11 bases lay between the germline ends. From germline, CDR1 is LNHDA and CDR2 SQIVND (reference sequence). CDR3 in amino acids: CASSIVGTWNIQYF. Here the CDR3 DNA reads TGTGCCAGTAGTATAGTAGGGACATGGAACATTCAGTACTTC.

This sequence joins TRBV7-9 and TRBJ2-3; 13 positions agree with TRBD2. The CDR3 covers 19 residues. With V trimmed by 1 base and J by 2 bases, 9 bases remained unmatched. The germline V gene has CDR1 SEHNR and CDR2 FQNEAQ (reference sequence). The CDR3 DNA reads TGTGCCAGCAGCTTAGTCGGGCGGACTAGCGGGAGTCTCACAGATACGCAGTATTTT. Translating it yields CASSLVGRTSGSLTDTQYF.

This clonotype was detected a few times. This chain joins TRBV12-3 or TRBV12-4 and TRBJ2-5; 15 nucleotides align to TRBD2. The CDR3 totals 16 residues. V lost 3 bases, J lost 4 bases, and 3 bases stayed unmatched. CDR3 sequence: CASSFPGLAGGETQYF. CDR3 nucleotides: TGTGCCAGCAGTTTCCCGGGACTAGCGGGAGGAGAGACCCAGTACTTC.